Listed below are T cell receptor beta chains from one sample, sequenced in a study of cytomegalovirus exposure and HLA in healthy donors. Generated by immunoSEQ multiplex PCR, the TCRdb table keeps only in-frame clones and is missing some. Among fewer than 200,000 clones listed, roughly 89% were seen once. Material: PBMCs. Every receptor here comes from a man aged 18 to 30 in good health and CMV-seropositive. The conserved cysteine and the conserved F or W are not part of the CDR3 here.

V,J,length,CDR3
TRBV6-5,TRBJ2-3,13,ASSFGGRGTDTQY
TRBV28,TRBJ1-5,17,ASSLFSYREPYSNQPQH
TRBV7-8,TRBJ2-7,12,ASSFEDRSYEQY
TRBV5-4,TRBJ2-3,16,ASSLRIMGLAGLDTQY
TRBV7-9,TRBJ2-2,14,ASSLSGGLSTGELF
TRBV19,TRBJ1-3,12,ASSIQGGGNTIY
TRBV4-1,TRBJ1-2,15,ASSQLPGGSRNYGYT
TRBV11-2,TRBJ2-3,12,ASSWQGFTDTQY
TRBV11-3,TRBJ2-7,12,ASSLRQGIYEQY
TRBV5-4,TRBJ2-7,13,ASSYREGDPYEQY
TRBV28,TRBJ2-7,14,ASSLEPQGASYEQY
TRBV29-1,TRBJ1-1,10,SVLSRGAEAF
TRBV7-8,TRBJ2-1,13,ASSVTGFTYNEQF
TRBV27,TRBJ1-2,11,ASSYDRGQGYT
TRBV5-1,TRBJ2-4,14,ASSLGQGGRQNIQY
TRBV5-4,TRBJ1-2,14,ASSPSQQGTIYGYT
TRBV28,TRBJ2-7,12,ASSFSSGTYEQY
TRBV19,TRBJ2-3,16,ASITILRDSTSTDTQY
TRBV10-2,TRBJ2-3,16,ASSPTPRTSGSTDTQY
TRBV5-1,TRBJ2-1,13,ASSTTGFPYNEQF
TRBV5-1,TRBJ2-2,14,ASSLAQNGNTGELF
TRBV30,TRBJ1-1,12,AWIGGILNTEAF
TRBV25-1,TRBJ2-2,16,ASSDLRSDRAGTGELF
TRBV4-1,TRBJ2-7,13,ASSQDGTATYEQY
TRBV7-9,TRBJ1-1,12,ASSADRGLTEAF
TRBV28,TRBJ2-7,15,ASSLADQGTGTYEQY
TRBV10-1,TRBJ2-2,13,ASSESLAGVGELF
TRBV5-1,TRBJ2-1,17,ASSLTGTGWTSGRNEQF
TRBV29-1,TRBJ2-7,11,SVTVTSLYEQY
TRBV5-4,TRBJ2-1,13,ASSAGQGNYNEQF
TRBV28,TRBJ2-7,12,ASSEQGTSYEQY
TRBV18,TRBJ1-1,11,ASTSQGNTEAF
TRBV7-6,TRBJ2-7,11,ASSLFGQDEQY
TRBV25-1,TRBJ1-1,11,ASSEYTGEKAF
TRBV28,TRBJ2-7,11,ASKDMGFYEQY
TRBV4-1,TRBJ1-2,12,ASSQETVERGYT
TRBV2,TRBJ2-6,14,ASSPPHETGANVLT
TRBV7-2,TRBJ2-7,15,ASSLRSRAEAAYEQY
TRBV13,TRBJ2-7,12,ASSLTSGPYEQY
TRBV5-6,TRBJ2-7,14,ASSRGDREVSYEQY
TRBV7-2,TRBJ1-5,10,ASSLYSQPQH
TRBV15,TRBJ1-5,10,ASQGSGQPQH
TRBV18,TRBJ2-1,13,ASSNLAGKNNEQF
TRBV29-1,TRBJ2-7,11,SGLGGTVDEQY
TRBV7-9,TRBJ1-2,12,ASSLIPVGYGYT
TRBV2,TRBJ2-5,14,ASSGTSGRASETQY
TRBV9,TRBJ2-2,16,ASSAGGTGTDRSGGLF
TRBV27,TRBJ1-2,12,ASSSWASGYGYT